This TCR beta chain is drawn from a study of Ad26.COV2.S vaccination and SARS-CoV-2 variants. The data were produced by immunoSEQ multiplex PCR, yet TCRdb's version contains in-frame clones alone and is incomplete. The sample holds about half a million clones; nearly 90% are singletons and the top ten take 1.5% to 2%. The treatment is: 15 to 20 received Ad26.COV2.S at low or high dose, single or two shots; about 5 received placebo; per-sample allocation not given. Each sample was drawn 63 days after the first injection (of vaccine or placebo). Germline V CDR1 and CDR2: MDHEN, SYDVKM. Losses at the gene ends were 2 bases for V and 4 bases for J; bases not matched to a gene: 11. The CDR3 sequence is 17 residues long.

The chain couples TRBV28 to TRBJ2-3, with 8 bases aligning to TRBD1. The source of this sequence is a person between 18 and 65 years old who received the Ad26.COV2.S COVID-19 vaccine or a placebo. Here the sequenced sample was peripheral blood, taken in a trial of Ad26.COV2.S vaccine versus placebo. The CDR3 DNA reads TGTGCCAGCAGTTTACCAGGACAGGGAACTTGGGCAGATACGCAGTATTTT. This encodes CASSLPGQGTWADTQYF.